In its sample, the clone carrying this T cell receptor (beta chain) was seen a few times. Its target is unknown. The CDR3 has 17 residues. The V and J ends lost 4 bases and 7 bases respectively, with 20 bases between them. The germline V gene encodes CDR1 LGHDT and CDR2 YNNKEL (reference sequence). This sample is drawn from a study of T cells after yellow fever vaccination. Study outcomes and limitations: Clonotypes appearing in both CD4 and CD8 compartments existed, and their share was small. Weaker in magnitude, the secondary response showed a faster peak on day 5 versus 15. Repertoires obtained by FACS sorting could include abundant clonotypes that entered as contaminants from the bulk population.

5'RACE template switching generated TCR cDNA, adding a universal primer site and UMIs. TCRdb used MiXCR to reprocess the 5' RACE reads, holding one entry per CDR3 protein. The sample yields fewer than 650,000 distinct CDR3 sequences, 21% seen once. This sequence originates from a man between 18 and 35 years old who received the YFV17D yellow fever vaccine. The sequenced sample was PBMCs, obtained less than 25 days after the first yellow fever vaccination. The gene calls are TRBV3-1 and TRBJ1-6; possible D gene TRBD1, 6 bases. CDR3 bases: TGTGCCAGCAGCCCCCGGACAGTAGTCGTTTCAAATTCACCCCTCCACTTT. Protein: CASSPRTVVVSNSPLHF.